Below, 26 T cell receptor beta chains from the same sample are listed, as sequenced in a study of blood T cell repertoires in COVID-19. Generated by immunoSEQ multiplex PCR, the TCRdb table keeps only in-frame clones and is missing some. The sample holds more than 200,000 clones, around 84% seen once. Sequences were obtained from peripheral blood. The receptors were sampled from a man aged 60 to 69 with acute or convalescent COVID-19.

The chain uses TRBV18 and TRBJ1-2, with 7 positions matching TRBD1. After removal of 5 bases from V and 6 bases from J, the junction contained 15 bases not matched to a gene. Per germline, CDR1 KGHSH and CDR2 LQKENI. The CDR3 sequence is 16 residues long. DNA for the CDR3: TGTGCCAGCTCAGCGGGCCCTCACCAGGGGGATGATGGCTACACCTTC. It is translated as CASSAGPHQGDDGYTF.

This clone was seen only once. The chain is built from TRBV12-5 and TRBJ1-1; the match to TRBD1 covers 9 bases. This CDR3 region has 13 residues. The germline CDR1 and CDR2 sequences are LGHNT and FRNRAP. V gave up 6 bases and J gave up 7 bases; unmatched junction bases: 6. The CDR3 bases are TGTGCTAGTGGCCCGGACAGGGGAATTGAAGCTTTCTTT. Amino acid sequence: CASGPDRGIEAFF.

CDR3: CASSRQGGNQPQHF. CDR3 sequence (DNA): TGTGCCAGCAGCCGACAGGGTGGCAATCAGCCCCAGCATTTT. V gene TRBV7-9 combines with J gene TRBJ1-5; TRBD1 matches at 7 bases. The CDR3 extends over 14 amino acids. The J segment lost 2 bases and the V segment lost 5 bases, leaving 3 bases of the junction unmatched. Germline V gene sequence: CDR1 SEHNR, CDR2 FQNEAQ (reference sequence).

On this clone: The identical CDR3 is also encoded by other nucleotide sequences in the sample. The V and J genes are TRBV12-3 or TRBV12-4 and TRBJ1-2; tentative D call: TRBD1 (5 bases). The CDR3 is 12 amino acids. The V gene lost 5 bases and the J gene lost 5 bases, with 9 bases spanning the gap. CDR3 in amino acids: CASSADSYGYTF. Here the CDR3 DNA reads TGTGCCAGCAGTGCCGACAGTTATGGCTACACCTTC.

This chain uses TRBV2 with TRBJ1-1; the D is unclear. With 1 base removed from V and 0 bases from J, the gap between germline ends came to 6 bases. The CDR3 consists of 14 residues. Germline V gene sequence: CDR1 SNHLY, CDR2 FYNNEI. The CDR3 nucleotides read TGTGCCAGCAGTGAAGGAGGGATGAACACTGAAGCTTTCTTT. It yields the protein CASSEGGMNTEAFF.

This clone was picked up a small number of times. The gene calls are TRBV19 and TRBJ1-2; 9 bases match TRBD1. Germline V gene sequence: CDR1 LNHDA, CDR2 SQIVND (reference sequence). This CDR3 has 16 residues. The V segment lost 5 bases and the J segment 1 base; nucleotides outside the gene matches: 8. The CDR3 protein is CASSGDRALLNYGYTF. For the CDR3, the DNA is TGTGCCAGTAGTGGGGACAGGGCTCTCCTTAACTATGGCTACACCTTC.

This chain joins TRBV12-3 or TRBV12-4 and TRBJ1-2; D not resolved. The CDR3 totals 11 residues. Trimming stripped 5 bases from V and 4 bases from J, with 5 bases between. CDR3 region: CASSPGYGYTF. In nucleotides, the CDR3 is TGTGCCAGCAGTCCGGGCTATGGCTACACCTTC.

The CDR3 coding sequence is TGTGCCAGCAGCTGGTCAGGGGGCTATAACTATGGCTACACCTTC. Translating gives CASSWSGGYNYGYTF. The chain couples TRBV7-9 to TRBJ1-2; 8 positions agree with TRBD1. The CDR3 covers 15 residues. Germline assignment: CDR1 SEHNR and CDR2 FQNEAQ (reference sequence). The V segment lost 4 bases and the J segment 1 base; nucleotides outside the gene matches: 5.

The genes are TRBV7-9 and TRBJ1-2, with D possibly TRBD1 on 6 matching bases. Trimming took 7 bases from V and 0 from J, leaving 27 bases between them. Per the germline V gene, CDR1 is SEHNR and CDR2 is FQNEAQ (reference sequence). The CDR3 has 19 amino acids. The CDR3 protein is CASTHNWGLLGVTNYGYTF. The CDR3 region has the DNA TGTGCCAGCACCCATAATTGGGGGCTTTTGGGGGTAACTAACTATGGCTACACCTTC.

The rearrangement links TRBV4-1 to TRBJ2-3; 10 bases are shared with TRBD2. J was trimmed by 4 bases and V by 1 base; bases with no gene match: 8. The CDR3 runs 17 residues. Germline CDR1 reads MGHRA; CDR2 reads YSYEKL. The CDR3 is CASSQGPQAGGPDTQYF. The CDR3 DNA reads TGCGCCAGCAGCCAAGGCCCCCAAGCGGGAGGGCCAGATACGCAGTATTTT.

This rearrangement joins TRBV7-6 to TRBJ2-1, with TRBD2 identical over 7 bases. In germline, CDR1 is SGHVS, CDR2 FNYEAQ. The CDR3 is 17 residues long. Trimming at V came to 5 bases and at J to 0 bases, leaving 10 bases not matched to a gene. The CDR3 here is CASSQRASGASYNEQFF. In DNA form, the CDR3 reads TGTGCCAGCAGCCAGAGGGCTAGCGGCGCCTCCTACAATGAGCAGTTCTTC.

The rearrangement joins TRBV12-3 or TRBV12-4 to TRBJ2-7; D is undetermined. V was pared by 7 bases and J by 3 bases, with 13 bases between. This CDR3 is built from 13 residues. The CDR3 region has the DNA TGTGCCAGCACATCGTCCAGAATCTACGAGCAGTACTTC. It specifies CASTSSRIYEQYF.

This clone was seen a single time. CDR3 loop: CASSFRQIRYEQYF. The CDR3 coding sequence is TGTGCCAGCAGCTTTCGACAGATTCGCTACGAGCAGTACTTC. V is TRBV7-2 and J is TRBJ2-7; perhaps TRBD1 as D (5 bases). The CDR3 sequence is 14 residues long. In germline, CDR1 is SGHTA, CDR2 FQGNSA. V lost 3 bases, J lost 3 bases, and 12 bases lay in between.

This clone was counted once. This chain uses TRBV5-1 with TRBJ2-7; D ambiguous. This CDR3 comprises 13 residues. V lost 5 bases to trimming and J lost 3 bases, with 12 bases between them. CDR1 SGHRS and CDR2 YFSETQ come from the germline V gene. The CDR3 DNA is TGCGCCAGCAGGCTATCCACCGACTACGAGCAGTACTTC. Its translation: CASRLSTDYEQYF.

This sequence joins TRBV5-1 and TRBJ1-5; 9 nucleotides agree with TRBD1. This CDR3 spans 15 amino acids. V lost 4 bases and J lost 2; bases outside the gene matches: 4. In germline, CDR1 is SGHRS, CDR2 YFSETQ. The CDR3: CASSGGTGRNQPQHF. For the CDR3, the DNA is TGCGCCAGCAGCGGAGGGACAGGGCGCAATCAGCCCCAGCATTTT.

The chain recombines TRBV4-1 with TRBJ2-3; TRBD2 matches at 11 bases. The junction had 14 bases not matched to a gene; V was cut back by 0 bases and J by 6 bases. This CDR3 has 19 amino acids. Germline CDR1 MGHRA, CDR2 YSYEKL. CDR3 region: CASSQDNRETSGSMDTQYF. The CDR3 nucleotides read TGCGCCAGCAGCCAAGATAATCGGGAAACTAGCGGGAGTATGGATACGCAGTATTTT.

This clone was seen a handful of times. The chain's CDR3 is CASSIGHIYTF. Written as DNA, the CDR3 is TGTGCCAGTAGTATAGGGCACATCTACACCTTC. This chain joins TRBV19 and TRBJ1-2; D is unresolved. Germline values: CDR1 LNHDA, CDR2 SQIVND (reference sequence). This CDR3 comprises 11 residues. V lost 1 base, J lost 10 bases, and 7 bases lay in between.

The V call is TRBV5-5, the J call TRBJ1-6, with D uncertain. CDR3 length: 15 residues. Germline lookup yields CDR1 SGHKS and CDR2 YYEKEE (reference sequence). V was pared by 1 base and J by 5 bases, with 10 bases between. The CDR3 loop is CASSLREINNSPLHF. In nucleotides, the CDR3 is TGTGCCAGCAGCTTGAGGGAGATAAATAATTCACCCCTCCACTTT.

CDR3 in amino acids: CASTPAGTNEQYF. For the CDR3, the DNA is TGTGCCAGCACCCCGGCAGGGACTAACGAGCAGTACTTC. The J gene is TRBJ2-7, the V gene TRBV6-2 or TRBV6-3; 7 bases are a match to TRBD2. Trimming removed 7 bases from V and 5 bases from J; junction bases left unmatched: 8. The CDR3 extends over 13 amino acids. Germline V lookup: CDR1 MNHEY, CDR2 SVGEGT.

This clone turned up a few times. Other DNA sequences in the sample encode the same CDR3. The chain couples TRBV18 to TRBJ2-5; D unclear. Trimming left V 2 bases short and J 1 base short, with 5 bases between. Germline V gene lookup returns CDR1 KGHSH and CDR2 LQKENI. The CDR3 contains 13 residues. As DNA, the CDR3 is TGTGCCAGCTCACCAAACAGCCAAGAGACCCAGTACTTC. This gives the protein CASSPNSQETQYF.

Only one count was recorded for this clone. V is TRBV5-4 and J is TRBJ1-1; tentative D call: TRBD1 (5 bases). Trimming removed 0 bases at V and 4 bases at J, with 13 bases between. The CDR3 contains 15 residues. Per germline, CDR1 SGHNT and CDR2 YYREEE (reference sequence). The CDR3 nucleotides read TGTGCCAGCAGCTTGGTTGGGGCATCCCCCACTGAAGCTTTCTTT. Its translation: CASSLVGASPTEAFF.

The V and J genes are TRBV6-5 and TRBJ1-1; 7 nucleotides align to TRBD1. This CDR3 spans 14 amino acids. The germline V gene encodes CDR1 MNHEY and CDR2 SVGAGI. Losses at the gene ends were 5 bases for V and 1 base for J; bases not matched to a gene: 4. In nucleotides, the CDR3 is TGTGCCAGCAGTAAGACAGGGACGAACACTGAAGCTTTCTTT. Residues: CASSKTGTNTEAFF.

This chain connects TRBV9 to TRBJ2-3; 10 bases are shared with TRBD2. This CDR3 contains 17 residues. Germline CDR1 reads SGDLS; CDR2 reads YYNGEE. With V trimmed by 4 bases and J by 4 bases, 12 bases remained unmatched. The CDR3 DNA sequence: TGTGCCAGCAGCCTTCGAGCGGGGGGGCCGGATCCAGATACGCAGTATTTT. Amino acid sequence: CASSLRAGGPDPDTQYF.

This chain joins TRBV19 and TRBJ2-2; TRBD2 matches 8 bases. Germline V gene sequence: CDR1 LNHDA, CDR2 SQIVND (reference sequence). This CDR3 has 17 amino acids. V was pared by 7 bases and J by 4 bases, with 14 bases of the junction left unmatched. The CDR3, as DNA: TGTGCCAGTATTAGGGCGGGGGGAACGAGGGGCACCGGGGAGCTGTTTTTT. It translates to CASIRAGGTRGTGELFF.

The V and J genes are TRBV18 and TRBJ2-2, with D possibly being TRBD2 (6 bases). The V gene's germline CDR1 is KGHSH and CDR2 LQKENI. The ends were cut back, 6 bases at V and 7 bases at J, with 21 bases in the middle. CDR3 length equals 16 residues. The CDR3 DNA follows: TGTGCCAGCTCGCGAGACCTTCGGGGGATGGGCGGGGAGCTGTTTTTT. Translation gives CASSRDLRGMGGELFF.

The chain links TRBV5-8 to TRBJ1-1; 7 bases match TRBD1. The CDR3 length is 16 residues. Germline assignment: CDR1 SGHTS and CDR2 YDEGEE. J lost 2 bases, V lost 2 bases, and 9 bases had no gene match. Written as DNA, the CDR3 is TGTGCCAGCAGCTTCCAGGGGGTTGGGAGAAACACTGAAGCTTTCTTT. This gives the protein CASSFQGVGRNTEAFF.